The 30 T cell receptor beta chains reported below all come from one sample, sequenced in a study of human T cells and chemical hapten exposure (dated by TCRdb to the early 2020s). Library preparation employed RACE. This sample was sequenced with a NextSeq 500. TCRdb reprocessing: public reads trimmed at Q25 with fastp, clones called with MiXCR, in-frame beta chains kept. When rows share a CDR3 protein, they turn into one entry using the most common DNA and genes. This sample has 130,000 or so distinct CDR3 sequences in its table, and 8.5% to 9.5% of those were observed once. Approximately 2% of the sample is in the top ten clones. The time point label on this specimen signifies: healthy volunteer bleed at 2 weeks. Total RNA was extracted from unfractionated whole blood collected in Tempus Blood RNA tubes. The sequencing input was whole blood. Receptor source: a male donor in good health. Some clones in this sample may be carry-over from other donors' samples.

The J gene is TRBJ1-5, the V gene TRBV27; a possible D gene is TRBD1 (5 bases). The V and J ends lost 2 bases and 6 bases respectively, with 11 bases between them. From germline, CDR1 is MNHEY and CDR2 SMNVEV (reference sequence). This CDR3 region has 14 residues. CDR3 sequence: CASSLSQGVQPQHF. CDR3 nucleotide sequence: TGTGCCAGCAGTTTAAGTCAAGGGGTTCAGCCCCAGCATTTT.

The chain is built from TRBV9 and TRBJ2-7, with TRBD2 identical over 9 bases. Trimming took 4 bases from V and 4 from J; bases not matched to a gene: 9. The CDR3 has 15 residues. The V gene's germline CDR1 is SGDLS and CDR2 YYNGEE. The CDR3 loop is CASSPLREGQYEQYF. CDR3 coding DNA: TGTGCCAGCAGCCCCCTGCGGGAGGGCCAGTACGAGCAGTACTTC.

The chain has TRBV20-1 and TRBJ1-2, with 8 bases that match TRBD1. Unmatched junction bases numbered 9, after V lost 1 base and J lost 8 bases. From germline, CDR1 is DFQATT and CDR2 SNEGSKA (reference sequence). This CDR3 has 14 amino acids. The chain's CDR3 is CSARAVRTGIGYTF. As DNA, the CDR3 is TGCAGTGCTAGAGCTGTAAGGACAGGGATCGGCTACACCTTC.

This clonotype was recorded at least ten times. DNA of the CDR3: TGCAGCGCGTCTGACCGGGTAACTTTCTTT. As protein: CSASDRVTFF. The chain uses TRBV29-1 and TRBJ1-1; D uncertain. V gave up 7 bases and J gave up 12 bases, with 15 bases separating them. The V gene's germline CDR1 is SQVTM and CDR2 ANQGSEA. CDR3 length equals 10 residues.

The chain uses TRBV27 and TRBJ2-4; D gene uncertain. Germline lookup yields CDR1 MNHEY and CDR2 SMNVEV (reference sequence). This CDR3 has 14 residues. The V end lost 6 bases, the J end lost 0 bases, and 9 bases lay between the germline ends. CDR3 region: CASSPSRAKNIQYF. CDR3 DNA: TGTGCCAGCAGCCCCTCCCGAGCCAAAAACATTCAGTACTTC.

Regarding this clonotype: A much larger clone differs from this one at a single base, so this may be a read error. The genes are TRBV7-6 and TRBJ2-7; D not certain. Between the trimmed V and J ends, which lost 6 bases and 9 bases, there was a span of 18 bases. Germline V gives CDR1 SGHVS, CDR2 FNYEAQ. This CDR3 region has 13 residues. DNA of the CDR3: TGTGCCAGCAGTACGCGACCCAGGACGCCGCAGTACTTC. Its protein product is CASSTRPRTPQYF.

This clonotype was recorded many times. J is TRBJ2-1 and V is TRBV6-5; 15 bases match TRBD2. CDR1 and CDR2 from the germline V gene are MNHEY and SVGAGI. After removal of 5 bases from V and 4 bases from J, the junction contained 9 bases not matched to a gene. This CDR3 comprises 18 residues. The CDR3 spells CASSRGLAGGRIYNEQFF. The DNA of the CDR3 is TGTGCCAGCAGTAGGGGACTAGCGGGAGGCAGAATTTACAATGAGCAGTTCTTC.

This clonotype occurred many times. This chain connects TRBV11-2 to TRBJ1-2; the match to TRBD1 covers 8 bases. Unmatched junction bases numbered 4, after V lost 6 bases and J lost 4 bases. In germline, CDR1 is SGHAT, CDR2 FQNNGV. This CDR3 comprises 13 residues. The CDR3 nucleotides are TGTGCCAGCAGTCCAGGGGGCGGCTATGGCTACACCTTC. This sequence encodes CASSPGGGYGYTF.

The chain combines TRBV7-9 with TRBJ2-7; D is unclear. Germline CDR1 is SEHNR and CDR2 is FQNEAQ (reference sequence). V lost 1 base, J lost 5 bases, and 3 bases lay in between. CDR3 length: 11 residues. The CDR3 loop reads CASSLEDEQYF. The CDR3 nucleotides are TGTGCCAGCAGCTTAGAGGACGAGCAGTACTTC.

The chain recombines TRBV24-1 with TRBJ1-5; 9 bases map to TRBD1. CDR1 and CDR2 (germline): KGHDR, SFDVKD. The length of the CDR3 is 16 residues. Germline trimming cut 4 bases from V and 4 bases from J; bases unmatched to any gene: 7. The CDR3 protein is CATSDRDRAPNQPQHF. In DNA form, the CDR3 reads TGTGCCACCAGTGACCGGGACAGGGCCCCAAATCAGCCCCAGCATTTT.

V is TRBV9 and J is TRBJ2-3; D unclear. Trimming removed 0 bases from V and 3 bases from J, with 2 bases in between. CDR1 is SGDLS and CDR2 is YYNGEE in the germline V gene. This CDR3 contains 12 residues. CDR3 residues: CASSVETDTQYF. The CDR3 region has the DNA TGTGCCAGCAGCGTAGAAACAGATACGCAGTATTTT.

The chain links TRBV29-1 to TRBJ2-5; TRBD1 matches at 7 bases. CDR3 length: 13 residues. The germline CDR1 and CDR2 sequences are SQVTM and ANQGSEA. V shed 4 bases, J shed 2 bases, and the junction held 4 bases outside the gene matches. The DNA for the CDR3 is TGCAGCGTTGGAACAGGGGTGCAAGAGACCCAGTACTTC. Protein product: CSVGTGVQETQYF.

This clonotype was recorded many times. The chain links TRBV27 to TRBJ2-3; 7 bases agree with TRBD1. This CDR3 is 15 amino acids long. Looked up from germline, CDR1 is MNHEY and CDR2 is SMNVEV (reference sequence). V lost 5 bases, J lost 0 bases, and 5 bases stayed unmatched. CDR3 sequence (DNA): TGTGCCAGCAGTGGTGGACAGGAAAGCACAGATACGCAGTATTTT. Translation gives CASSGGQESTDTQYF.

The J gene is TRBJ2-1, the V gene TRBV2; maybe TRBD2 (6 bases). Germline-derived CDR1 and CDR2 are SNHLY and FYNNEI. CDR3 length: 15 amino acids. Trimming pared 4 bases from V and 8 bases from J, leaving 18 bases between. The CDR3 DNA is TGTGCCAGCAGTGTCCGGGCGCGGGAAAACGATGAGCAGTTCTTC. It is translated as CASSVRARENDEQFF.

The table lists this clonotype with a few counts. CDR3 in DNA: TGTGCCAGCTCACCATACGTAGTGGAGGCAGACTATGGCTACACCTTC. This gives the protein CASSPYVVEADYGYTF. V usage is TRBV18 and J usage is TRBJ1-2; D not resolved. This CDR3 is 16 amino acids long. Germline values: CDR1 KGHSH, CDR2 LQKENI. Deletions cut 2 bases from V and 3 bases from J, with 16 bases between. The entire variable domain, with the rest obtained from reference TRBV18 and TRBJ1-2, is as follows: NAGVMQNPRHLVRRRGQEARLRCSPMKGHSHVYWYRQLPEEGLKFMVYLQKENIIDESGMPKERFSAEFPKEGPSILRIQQVVRGDSAAYFCASSPYVVEADYGYTFGSGTRLTVV.

Turning to this clonotype: A much more abundant neighbour one base away suggests this may be a read error. J is TRBJ1-5 and V is TRBV6-2 or TRBV6-3; 7 bases map to TRBD1. Germline CDR1 reads MNHEY; CDR2 reads SVGEGT. This CDR3 spans 15 amino acids. The junction had 6 bases not matched to a gene; V was cut back by 5 bases and J by 2 bases. CDR3 sequence (DNA): TGTGCCAGCAGTGAAGGACAGGTGCGCAATCAGCCCCAGCATTTT. This sequence encodes CASSEGQVRNQPQHF.

This chain joins TRBV24-1 and TRBJ2-1; the D gene is possibly TRBD1 (6 bases). V was cut by 5 bases and J by 2 bases, with 12 bases left in between. Per the germline V gene, CDR1 is KGHDR and CDR2 is SFDVKD. CDR3 length: 15 residues. Here the CDR3 reads CATSVARTAYNEQFF. In DNA form, the CDR3 reads TGTGCCACCAGTGTCGCCCGGACAGCCTACAATGAGCAGTTCTTC.

This clonotype appeared many times. V usage is TRBV5-1 and J usage is TRBJ2-4; 8 bases agree with TRBD1. The CDR3 consists of 14 residues. CDR1 is SGHRS, CDR2 YFSETQ, per germline. Trimming cost V 0 bases and J 4 bases; bases outside gene matches: 0. In nucleotides, the CDR3 is TGCGCCAGCAGCTTGGGACAGGGGAAAAACATTCAGTACTTC. This gives the protein CASSLGQGKNIQYF.

The V call is TRBV6-2 or TRBV6-3, the J call TRBJ2-3, with D maybe TRBD1 (5 bases). Trimming left V 6 bases short and J 0 bases short, with 16 bases between. This CDR3 is 16 amino acids long. Germline assignment: CDR1 MNHEY and CDR2 SVGEGT. The CDR3 region is CASSNTGAISTDTQYF. CDR3 in DNA: TGTGCCAGCAGCAATACTGGGGCTATCAGCACAGATACGCAGTATTTT.

The chain combines TRBV5-1 with TRBJ1-4, with no clear D. V was shortened by 5 bases and J by 7 bases, with 6 bases between the two germline ends. Germline loops: CDR1 SGHRS, CDR2 YFSETQ. The CDR3 loop spans 11 amino acids. DNA for the CDR3: TGCGCCAGCAGGGGATTTGAAAAACTGTTTTTT. Translated, it gives CASRGFEKLFF.

The rearrangement joins TRBV20-1 to TRBJ2-2; D uncertain. Germline V gene sequence: CDR1 DFQATT, CDR2 SNEGSKA (reference sequence). Trimming removed 5 bases from V and 0 bases from J, with 10 bases in between. The length of the CDR3 is 14 residues. This chain's CDR3 is CSAVKGSNTGELFF. CDR3 nucleotide sequence: TGCAGTGCTGTAAAAGGTTCGAACACCGGGGAGCTGTTTTTT.

V usage is TRBV4-1 and J usage is TRBJ1-1; D call uncertain. The germline gives CDR1 MGHRA, CDR2 YSYEKL. V was pared by 0 bases and J by 1 base, with 6 bases between. The CDR3 loop spans 14 amino acids. The CDR3 is CASSQDRKNTEAFF. Written as DNA, the CDR3 is TGCGCCAGCAGCCAAGACAGGAAGAACACTGAAGCTTTCTTT.

This clonotype came up many times. V is TRBV12-3 or TRBV12-4 and J is TRBJ2-1, with D maybe TRBD1 (6 bases). The CDR3 loop spans 17 amino acids. V lost 2 bases to trimming and J lost 6 bases, with 20 bases between them. The CDR3 spells CASSLPRDRRASNEQFF. CDR3 in DNA: TGTGCCAGCAGTTTACCCCGCGACAGGAGAGCGTCCAATGAGCAGTTCTTC.

V is TRBV11-3 and J is TRBJ2-5; no clear D gene. V lost 0 bases to trimming and J lost 6 bases, with 5 bases between them. Looked up from germline, CDR1 is SGHNT and CDR2 is YENEEA. This CDR3 region has 12 residues. CDR3 protein: CASSLDHQTQYF. CDR3 in DNA: TGTGCCAGCAGCTTAGATCACCAGACCCAGTACTTC.

This chain links TRBV24-1 with TRBJ2-1; possibly TRBD1 for D (6 bases). CDR3 length equals 14 residues. V lost 6 bases and J 5 bases, leaving 13 bases between the germline ends. The V gene's germline CDR1 is KGHDR and CDR2 SFDVKD. CDR3 sequence (DNA): TGTGCCACCAGTCAGGGGCTTCCCGACAATGAGCAGTTCTTC. Translating gives CATSQGLPDNEQFF.

This chain connects TRBV7-8 to TRBJ1-5; D is perhaps TRBD1 (6 bases). CDR1 SGHVS and CDR2 FQNEAQ come from the germline V gene. V lost 5 bases and J 1 base, leaving 15 bases between the germline ends. This CDR3 is 16 amino acids long. The chain's CDR3 is CASSPEQGLSNQPQHF. The CDR3 DNA reads TGTGCCAGCAGCCCCGAACAGGGATTGAGCAATCAGCCCCAGCATTTT.

This clonotype was seen a handful of times. V is TRBV7-2 and J is TRBJ2-1; perhaps TRBD1 as D (5 bases). This CDR3 comprises 13 residues. CDR1 is SGHTA and CDR2 is FQGNSA in the germline V gene. Trimming pared 6 bases from V and 9 bases from J, leaving 15 bases between. This CDR3 is CASSSQGFGEQFF. The CDR3 coding sequence is TGTGCCAGCAGTTCGCAGGGTTTCGGTGAGCAGTTCTTC.

The sample holds many counts of this clonotype. The rearrangement joins TRBV27 to TRBJ1-2; 7 positions match TRBD1. Trimming cost V 2 bases and J 4 bases; bases outside gene matches: 4. Germline CDR1 reads MNHEY; CDR2 reads SMNVEV (reference sequence). The CDR3 runs 14 residues. The CDR3 is CASSLNRGSYGYTF. The CDR3 DNA reads TGTGCCAGCAGTTTAAACAGGGGAAGCTATGGCTACACCTTC.

The chain couples TRBV30 to TRBJ2-2; TRBD2 aligns across 8 bases. This CDR3 has 16 amino acids. Germline CDR1 reads GTSNPN; CDR2 reads SVGIG (reference sequence). Unmatched junction bases numbered 10, after V lost 5 bases and J lost 2 bases. CDR3 in amino acids: CAWGRAIAGNTGELFF. Written as DNA, the CDR3 is TGTGCCTGGGGCCGCGCGATAGCGGGAAACACCGGGGAGCTGTTTTTT.

This clonotype came up a few times. This chain links TRBV4-3 with TRBJ1-4; D not certain. V was shortened by 0 bases and J by 6 bases, with 14 bases between the two germline ends. Germline V gene data show CDR1 as LGHNA and CDR2 as YSLEER. The CDR3 sequence is 16 residues long. The CDR3, as DNA: TGCGCCAGCAGCCAAGATTTATCGGGTCGTGATGAAAAACTGTTTTTT. Residues: CASSQDLSGRDEKLFF.